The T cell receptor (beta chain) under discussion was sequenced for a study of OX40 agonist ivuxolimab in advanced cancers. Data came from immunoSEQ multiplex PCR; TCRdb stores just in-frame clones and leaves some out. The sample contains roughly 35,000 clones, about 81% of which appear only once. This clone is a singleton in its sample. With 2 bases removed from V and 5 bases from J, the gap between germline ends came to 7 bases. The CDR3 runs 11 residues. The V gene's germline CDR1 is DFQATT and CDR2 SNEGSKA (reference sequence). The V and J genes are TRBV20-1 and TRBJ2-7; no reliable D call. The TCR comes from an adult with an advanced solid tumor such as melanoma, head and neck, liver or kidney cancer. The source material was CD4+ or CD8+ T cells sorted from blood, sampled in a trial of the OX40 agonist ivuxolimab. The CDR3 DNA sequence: TGCAGTGCTAGACTAACCCACGAGCAGTACTTC. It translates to CSARLTHEQYF.